The 31 T cell receptor beta chains below all came from one sample that was sequenced in a study of blood T cells in healthy people across ages. For the second PCR, which ran for roughly 7 to 11 cycles, a sample-barcoded 5' primer and a J-beta primer mix were used. TCRdb independently ran MiXCR on the 5' RACE reads; one entry per CDR3 protein. In the table there are around 870,000 distinct CDR3 sequences, more than 25% of which are singletons. Sequencing was done on a sample of blood. All receptors derive from a woman aged 80 or over in good health.

As concerns this clonotype: A read error may explain this, as a much larger clone is one base away. The chain combines TRBV18 with TRBJ2-7; D gene unclear. The V end was cut by 2 bases, the J end by 7 bases, with 9 bases between. Germline V gene data show CDR1 as KGHSH and CDR2 as LQKENI. The CDR3 covers 12 residues. The CDR3 loop reads CASSPIGNEQYF. For the CDR3, the DNA is TGTGCCAGCTCACCAATAGGGAATGAGCAGTACTTC.

As for this clonotype: It may be a read error: a sequence one base away is much more abundant. The chain uses TRBV20-1 and TRBJ1-6, with D unresolved. The CDR3 runs to 15 residues. Trimming left V 1 base short and J 4 bases short, with 11 bases between. From germline, CDR1 is DFQATT and CDR2 SNEGSKA (reference sequence). CDR3 residues: CSARGPGPYNSPLHF. In nucleotides, the CDR3 is TGCAGTGCTAGAGGTCCGGGCCCGTATAATTCACCCCTCCACTTT.

On this clonotype itself: A much larger clone lies one base from this, so it may be a read error. The V and J genes are TRBV20-1 and TRBJ1-2; D not certain. This CDR3 has 10 residues. CDR1 is DFQATT and CDR2 is SNEGSKA in the germline V gene (reference sequence). V lost 5 bases, J lost 7 bases, and 8 bases lay in between. The CDR3 reads CSAATSGYTF. CDR3 coding DNA: TGCAGTGCTGCGACCTCTGGCTACACCTTC.

At least ten counts were recorded for this clonotype. The rearrangement uses TRBV7-2 and TRBJ1-6, with no clear D. From germline, CDR1 is SGHTA and CDR2 FQGNSA. With 5 bases removed from V and 12 bases from J, the gap between germline ends came to 11 bases. The CDR3 is 12 amino acids. In DNA, the CDR3 is TGTGCCAGCAGCCAGACCGTGGGACCCCTCCACTTT. Its protein product is CASSQTVGPLHF. The full variable domain, rest sourced from reference TRBV7-2 and TRBJ1-6, is GAGVSQSPSNKVTEKGKDVELRCDPISGHTALYWYRQSLGQGLEFLIYFQGNSAPDKSGLPSDRFSAERTGGSVSTLTIQRTQQEDSAVYLCASSQTVGPLHFGNGTRLTVT.

This clonotype was seen many times. This rearrangement joins TRBV7-2 to TRBJ2-5; D might be TRBD2 (7 bases). Germline V gene data show CDR1 as SGHTA and CDR2 as FQGNSA. The CDR3 is 19 amino acids. Trimming cost V 1 base and J 1 base, with 22 bases left between them. In nucleotides, the CDR3 is TGTGCCAGCAGCTTAGTGCTCCCCGGGGGCGGGGGAGGCCAAGAGACCCAGTACTTC. This codes for CASSLVLPGGGGGQETQYF.

This clonotype appeared many times. The rearrangement joins TRBV6-2 or TRBV6-3 to TRBJ2-3; 8 nucleotides align to TRBD1. The CDR3 runs to 14 residues. CDR1 MNHEY and CDR2 SVGEGT come from the germline V gene. J was trimmed by 8 bases and V by 0 bases; bases with no gene match: 4. The CDR3 sequence is CASSYSDRDSTQYF. The CDR3 region has the DNA TGTGCCAGCAGTTACTCGGACAGGGACTCTACGCAGTATTTT.

This clonotype was observed at least ten times. Germline is not matched at one junction end, which may reflect a read error. The V call is TRBV5-1, the J call TRBJ2-5; D gene uncertain. The germline CDR1 and CDR2 sequences are SGHRS and YFSETQ. This CDR3 contains 12 residues. CDR3 sequence: CASSLGQGTQYF. The CDR3 DNA follows: TGCGCCAGCAGCTTGGGACAAGGGACCCAGTACTTC.

On this clonotype: One base away lies a much larger clone, so this may be a sequencing read error. This chain connects TRBV20-1 to TRBJ2-5, with 7 bases aligning to TRBD2. CDR1 is DFQATT and CDR2 is SNEGSKA in the germline V gene (reference sequence). The CDR3 has 12 residues. The J segment lost 12 bases and the V segment lost 0 bases, leaving 7 bases of the junction unmatched. CDR3 protein: CSARDSLAVEYF. For the CDR3, the DNA is TGCAGTGCTAGAGATTCCCTAGCGGTAGAGTACTTC.

Comments on this clonotype: The junction and the germline gene differ at one end; a read error may be behind it. The gene calls are TRBV19 and TRBJ2-3; D gene unclear. The CDR3 sequence is 14 residues long. The germline gives CDR1 LNHDA, CDR2 SQIVND (reference sequence). CDR3 DNA sequence: TGTGCCGGTAGTATTGCACAGAACGCAGATACGCAGTATTTT. The encoded protein is CAGSIAQNADTQYF.

In its sample, this clonotype was seen a few times. J is TRBJ2-7 and V is TRBV14; D may be TRBD1 (6 bases). V lost 0 bases to trimming and J lost 0 bases, with 12 bases between them. The V gene's germline CDR1 is SGHDN and CDR2 FVKESK. This CDR3 contains 16 residues. Here the CDR3 reads CASSQDSGHSSYEQYF. In DNA, the CDR3 is TGTGCCAGCAGCCAAGATTCGGGACATAGCTCCTACGAGCAGTACTTC.

Points on this clonotype: A much larger clone lies a single base off, so this may be a read error. The chain links TRBV18 to TRBJ2-4, with a weak D call TRBD1 (6 bases). The J call may be faulty, since TRBJ2-7 better matches the DNA end. Germline V gene lookup returns CDR1 KGHSH and CDR2 LQKENI. The CDR3 is 15 residues long. In DNA, the CDR3 is TGTGCCAGCTCCTTTTCGACAGGCCCTTCGGGCGAGCAGTACTTC. It encodes CASSFSTGPSGEQYF.

As regards this clonotype: This may be a read error, as it is one base from a much larger clone. The chain uses TRBV4-1 and TRBJ2-1; the match to TRBD1 covers 10 bases. The V gene end was trimmed by 3 bases and the J gene end by 13 bases; junction bases not matched to a gene: 12. This CDR3 comprises 15 residues. Germline V gene data show CDR1 as MGHRA and CDR2 as YSYEKL. DNA of the CDR3: TGCGCCAGCAGCCAGGGGACAGGGGCCCGAGAGACCCAGTTCTTC. It specifies CASSQGTGARETQFF.

At least ten counts were recorded for this clonotype. J is TRBJ2-5 and V is TRBV7-9; D is perhaps TRBD1 (7 bases). Trimming pared 5 bases from V and 3 bases from J, leaving 10 bases between. The CDR3 loop spans 13 amino acids. CDR1 and CDR2 (germline): SEHNR, FQNEAQ (reference sequence). The CDR3 spells CASSTRGEETQYF. The CDR3 nucleotides are TGTGCCAGCAGCACCAGGGGGGAAGAGACCCAGTACTTC.

This clonotype was seen a handful of times. With a much larger clone just one base away, this may be a read error. This chain links TRBV28 with TRBJ2-3; 7 nucleotides match TRBD2. Germline trimming cut 6 bases from V and 2 bases from J; bases unmatched to any gene: 5. CDR1 is MDHEN, CDR2 SYDVKM, per germline. The CDR3 runs to 14 residues. As DNA, the CDR3 is TGTGCCAGCAGGCGGCGGGGGAACACAGATACGCAGTATTTT. Translation: CASRRRGNTDTQYF.

V and J are TRBV20-1 and TRBJ1-6; D possibly corresponds to TRBD1 (6 bases). The CDR3 totals 15 residues. The germline V gene encodes CDR1 DFQATT and CDR2 SNEGSKA (reference sequence). Trimming removed 3 bases at V and 5 bases at J, with 14 bases between. This CDR3 reads CSASLQGLDNSPLHF. As DNA, the CDR3 is TGCAGTGCTAGTTTACAGGGTCTGGATAATTCACCCCTCCACTTT.

This clonotype was counted many times. This chain uses TRBV20-1 with TRBJ2-7; 7 nucleotides agree with TRBD1. The V gene end was trimmed by 0 bases and the J gene end by 5 bases; junction bases not matched to a gene: 10. The CDR3 contains 15 residues. Germline V gene data show CDR1 as DFQATT and CDR2 as SNEGSKA (reference sequence). The CDR3 sequence: CSAREQTGIGNEQYF. The CDR3, as DNA: TGCAGTGCTAGAGAACAGACAGGGATTGGGAACGAGCAGTACTTC.

Here the CDR3 reads CASSFAGRNTEAFF. In DNA, the CDR3 is TGTGCCAGCAGTTTTGCGGGCCGGAACACTGAAGCTTTCTTT. The rearrangement links TRBV27 to TRBJ1-1, with no clear D. Germline V gene sequence: CDR1 MNHEY, CDR2 SMNVEV (reference sequence). This CDR3 is built from 14 residues. V dropped 3 bases and J dropped 1 base, with 9 bases sitting between them.

With regard to this clonotype: A single base separates this from a much larger clone, so it may be a read error. The rearrangement links TRBV20-1 to TRBJ2-1; 11 positions match TRBD2. Germline V gene lookup returns CDR1 DFQATT and CDR2 SNEGSKA (reference sequence). CDR3 length equals 14 residues. CDR3 DNA sequence: TGCAGTACTAGAGGTAGCGGGGGGGCCTATGAGCAGTTCTTC. The encoded protein is CSTRGSGGAYEQFF.

On this clonotype itself: A much larger clone lies a single base off, so this may be a read error. This chain joins TRBV5-1 and TRBJ1-2, with 10 bases lining up with TRBD1. The germline CDR1 and CDR2 sequences are SGHRS and YFSETQ. The ends lost 4 bases at V and 4 bases at J; junction bases unmatched: 7. The CDR3 spans 15 residues. CDR3 nucleotide sequence: TGCGCCAGCAGCACCTGGACAGGGGGGAGCTATGGCTACACCTTC. Translated: CASSTWTGGSYGYTF. The complete variable domain, with remaining parts taken from reference TRBV5-1 and TRBJ1-2, reads KAGVTQTPRYLIKTRGQQVTLSCSPISGHRSVSWYQQTPGQGLQFLFEYFSETQRNKGNFPGRFSGRQFSNSRSEMNVSTLELGDSALYLCASSTWTGGSYGYTFGSGTRLTVV.

V usage is TRBV6-4 and J usage is TRBJ1-4; D call uncertain. Between the trimmed V and J ends, which lost 3 bases and 7 bases, there was a span of 6 bases. Germline V CDR1 and CDR2: MRHNA, SNTAGT. The CDR3 runs to 12 residues. The CDR3 sequence is CASSEVGEKLFF. In DNA form, the CDR3 reads TGTGCCAGCAGTGAAGTTGGTGAAAAACTGTTTTTT.

Details on this clonotype: A read error may explain this, as a much larger clone is one base away. J is TRBJ2-5 and V is TRBV20-1; TRBD1 matches 12 bases. The germline V gene encodes CDR1 DFQATT and CDR2 SNEGSKA (reference sequence). The CDR3 runs to 15 residues. The CDR3 region has the DNA TGCGGTGCTAGAGATGGGACAGGGGGCGAAGAGACCCAGTACTTC. Translated: CGARDGTGGEETQYF.

The rearrangement uses TRBV7-3 and TRBJ2-7, with D unresolved. CDR3 size: 14 residues. The germline gives CDR1 SGHTA, CDR2 FQGTGA. Trimming removed 4 bases from V and 6 bases from J, with 16 bases in between. Here the CDR3 reads CASSSGPENSEQYF. The CDR3 DNA reads TGTGCCAGCAGCTCCGGGCCCGAAAACTCCGAGCAGTACTTC. The full variable domain, in which reference TRBV7-3 and TRBJ2-7 provide the parts outside the CDR3, is GAGVSQTPSNKVTEKGKYVELRCDPISGHTALYWYRQSLGQGPEFLIYFQGTGAADDSGLPNDRFFAVRPEGSVSTLKIQRTERGDSAVYLCASSSGPENSEQYFGPGTRLTVT.

This clonotype was seen more than once but under ten times. This chain connects TRBV7-9 to TRBJ2-7; either TRBD1 or TRBD2 may supply D (6 bases each). Germline assignment: CDR1 SEHNR and CDR2 FQNEAQ (reference sequence). The CDR3 covers 13 residues. Trimming removed 5 bases at V and 6 bases at J, with 14 bases between. CDR3 sequence reads: CASSEVGGGEQYF. The CDR3 nucleotides are TGTGCCAGCAGCGAGGTTGGAGGGGGCGAGCAGTACTTC.

This clonotype was observed at least ten times. The chain links TRBV20-1 to TRBJ2-7; 9 nucleotides agree with TRBD2. V shed 5 bases and J 1 base; nucleotides not matched to a gene: 3. This CDR3 has 13 amino acids. Germline assignment: CDR1 DFQATT and CDR2 SNEGSKA (reference sequence). The CDR3: CSAFSGGSYEQYF. The CDR3 nucleotides are TGCAGTGCTTTTAGCGGGGGTTCCTACGAGCAGTACTTC.

A remark on this clonotype: One base away lies a much larger clone, so this may be a sequencing read error. The CDR3 loop is CAGSQDRVGFSPLHF. CDR3 DNA: TGCGCCGGCAGCCAAGATCGTGTGGGATTTTCACCCCTCCACTTT. The chain couples TRBV4-3 to TRBJ1-6; D gene unclear. The CDR3 spans 15 residues. Germline V gives CDR1 LGHNA, CDR2 YSLEER.

There are a few counts of this clonotype. A much larger clone is a single base away; this may be a read error. This chain joins TRBV5-5 and TRBJ2-7; a weak D match, TRBD1 (5 bases). The CDR3 loop spans 15 amino acids. Germline V gene lookup returns CDR1 SGHKS and CDR2 YYEKEE (reference sequence). V lost 4 bases and J 3 bases, leaving 17 bases between the germline ends. In DNA, the CDR3 is TGTGCCAGCAGCCTGGAGCTCCAGGGTGGCTACGAGCAGTACTTC. Amino acids: CASSLELQGGYEQYF.

This clonotype came up a few times. V usage is TRBV11-2 and J usage is TRBJ1-5, with 8 bases matching TRBD1. The CDR3 has 15 amino acids. V was clipped by 1 base and J by 7 bases; unmatched bases: 6. Per germline, CDR1 SGHAT and CDR2 FQNNGV. The CDR3 region is CASSLGQGALQPQHF. The DNA of the CDR3 is TGTGCCAGCAGCTTAGGCCAGGGGGCTTTGCAGCCCCAGCATTTT.

This clonotype was picked up a small number of times. The rearrangement joins TRBV20-1 to TRBJ2-5; 9 bases are shared with TRBD1. The V gene's germline CDR1 is DFQATT and CDR2 SNEGSKA (reference sequence). Germline trimming cut 0 bases from V and 2 bases from J; bases unmatched to any gene: 16. This CDR3 has 19 amino acids. The CDR3 region has the DNA TGCAGTGCTAGAGATGGGGCCGCAAGGGACAGGGTAGAACAAGAGACCCAGTACTTC. Protein sequence: CSARDGAARDRVEQETQYF.

This clonotype was recorded at least ten times. This rearrangement joins TRBV6-5 to TRBJ2-5; TRBD1 agrees at 8 bases. Germline V gives CDR1 MNHEY, CDR2 SVGAGI. V lost 5 bases and J lost 5; bases outside the gene matches: 4. The CDR3 sequence is 13 residues long. The CDR3 DNA reads TGTGCCAGCAGTACAGGGGGAGCTGAGACCCAGTACTTC. Translation gives CASSTGGAETQYF.

The chain joins TRBV20-1 to TRBJ1-5; possibly TRBD1 for D (5 bases). The CDR3 is 16 amino acids. Trimming cost V 5 bases and J 0 bases, with 17 bases left between them. Germline values: CDR1 DFQATT, CDR2 SNEGSKA (reference sequence). The CDR3 sequence is CSAGRLTGTSNQPQHF. The DNA of the CDR3 is TGCAGTGCTGGACGGCTAACCGGGACTAGCAATCAGCCCCAGCATTTT.

Worth noting for this clonotype: The germline gene is not matched at one end of the junction; a read error may be the cause. V gene TRBV7-2 combines with J gene TRBJ2-1; D might be TRBD2 (6 bases). Looked up from germline, CDR1 is SGHTA and CDR2 is FQGNSA. This CDR3 comprises 15 residues. The DNA of the CDR3 is TGTGCCAGCAGCCCCTCGGGACTTTTATACAGTGAGCAGTTCTTC. Its translation: CASSPSGLLYSEQFF.